A selection of T cell receptor beta chains follows, all from one sample in a study of blood T cells in healthy people across ages. Each CDR3 protein gets one entry after TCRdb re-called the 5' RACE reads with MiXCR. Here the sample spans about 1.4 million distinct CDR3 sequences, around 59% being singletons. The sequencing sample was made of blood. The receptors stem from a man aged 18 to 30 in good health. Both conserved end residues are part of each CDR3. The order of the fields is V gene, clone size, D gene, J gene, CDR3 DNA, CDR3 protein. The D gene is left open where the match is weak. Clone size is stated in some rows and not others, as once, few, many or a class when expanded.

v_call: TRBV2; clone_size: -; d_call: -; j_call: TRBJ2-7; cdr3_nt: TGTGCCAGCAGTGGACAGACCGGCTCCTACGAGCAGTACTTC; cdr3_aa: CASSGQTGSYEQYF
v_call: TRBV20-1; clone_size: few; d_call: -; j_call: TRBJ2-5; cdr3_nt: TGCAGTGCGGCCCAGGGTTTGGAAGAGACCCAGTACTTC; cdr3_aa: CSAAQGLEETQYF
v_call: TRBV27; clone_size: -; d_call: TRBD2; j_call: TRBJ2-3; cdr3_nt: TGTGCCAGCAGCATAATTAGCGGGTATACTAGCACAGATACGCAGTATTTT; cdr3_aa: CASSIISGYTSTDTQYF
v_call: TRBV11-2; clone_size: -; d_call: -; j_call: TRBJ1-4; cdr3_nt: TGTGCCAGCAGCCCGTCCTCAACTAATGAAAAACTGTTTTTT; cdr3_aa: CASSPSSTNEKLFF
v_call: TRBV12-3/TRBV12-4; clone_size: -; d_call: -; j_call: TRBJ2-7; cdr3_nt: TGTGCCAGCAGTTGGGACAAGACCTACGAGCAGTACTTC; cdr3_aa: CASSWDKTYEQYF
v_call: TRBV20-1; clone_size: -; d_call: -; j_call: TRBJ2-5; cdr3_nt: TGCAGTGCTGAGGGCGGTAGGCAAGAGACCCAGTACTTC; cdr3_aa: CSAEGGRQETQYF
v_call: TRBV20-1; clone_size: few; d_call: -; j_call: TRBJ2-1; cdr3_nt: TGCAGTGCTAGAGATCGGGGGGCCAGCTCCTACAATGAGCAGTTCTTC; cdr3_aa: CSARDRGASSYNEQFF
v_call: TRBV7-2; clone_size: many; d_call: -; j_call: TRBJ2-5; cdr3_nt: TGTGCCAGCAGCTTAGATCTCTACCAAGAGACCCAGTACTTC; cdr3_aa: CASSLDLYQETQYF
v_call: TRBV10-3; clone_size: -; d_call: -; j_call: TRBJ1-2; cdr3_nt: TGTGCCATCTACTCAGGCTCTAGGGACGGCTACACCTTC; cdr3_aa: CAIYSGSRDGYTF
v_call: TRBV4-3; clone_size: -; d_call: -; j_call: TRBJ2-6; cdr3_nt: TGCGCCAGCAGCCAAGATGGGCACTCTGGGGCCAACGTCCTGACTTTC; cdr3_aa: CASSQDGHSGANVLTF
v_call: TRBV6-1; clone_size: -; d_call: TRBD1; j_call: TRBJ1-6; cdr3_nt: TGTGCCAGCAACTCCGGGACAGGGGTCTATAATTCACCCCTCCACTTT; cdr3_aa: CASNSGTGVYNSPLHF